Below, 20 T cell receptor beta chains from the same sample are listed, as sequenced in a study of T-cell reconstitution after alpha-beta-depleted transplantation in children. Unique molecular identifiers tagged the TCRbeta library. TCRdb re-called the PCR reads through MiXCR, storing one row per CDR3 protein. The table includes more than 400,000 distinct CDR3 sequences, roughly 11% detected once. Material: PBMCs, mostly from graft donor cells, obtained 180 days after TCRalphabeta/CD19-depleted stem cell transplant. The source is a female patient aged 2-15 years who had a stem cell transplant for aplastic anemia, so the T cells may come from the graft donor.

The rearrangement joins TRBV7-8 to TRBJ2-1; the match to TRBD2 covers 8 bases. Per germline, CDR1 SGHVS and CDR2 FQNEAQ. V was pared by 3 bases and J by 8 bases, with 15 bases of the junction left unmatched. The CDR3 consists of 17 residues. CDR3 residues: CASSLGAGGFLWDEQFF. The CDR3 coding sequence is TGTGCCAGCAGCTTGGGCGCGGGGGGATTCTTGTGGGATGAGCAGTTCTTC.

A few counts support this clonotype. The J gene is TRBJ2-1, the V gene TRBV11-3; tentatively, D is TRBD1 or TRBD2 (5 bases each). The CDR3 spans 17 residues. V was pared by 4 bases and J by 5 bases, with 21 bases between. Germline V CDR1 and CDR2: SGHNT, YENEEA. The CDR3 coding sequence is TGTGCCAGCAGCTACCCGTTCCCCCCCGGGACCAACAATGAGCAGTTCTTC. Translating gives CASSYPFPPGTNNEQFF.

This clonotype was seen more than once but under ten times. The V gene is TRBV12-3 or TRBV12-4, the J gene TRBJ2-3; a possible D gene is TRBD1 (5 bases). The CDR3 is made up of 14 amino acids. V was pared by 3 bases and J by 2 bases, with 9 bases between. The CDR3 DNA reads TGTGCCAGCAGTTTTTTCAGGGTCACAGATACGCAGTATTTT. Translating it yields CASSFFRVTDTQYF.

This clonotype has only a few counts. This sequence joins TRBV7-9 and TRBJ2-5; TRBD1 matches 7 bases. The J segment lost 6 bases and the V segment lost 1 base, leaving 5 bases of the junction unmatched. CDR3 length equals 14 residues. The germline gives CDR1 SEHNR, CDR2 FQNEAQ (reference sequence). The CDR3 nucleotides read TGTGCCAGCAGCTTAGGAGGGGGCGGTAAGACCCAGTACTTC. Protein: CASSLGGGGKTQYF.

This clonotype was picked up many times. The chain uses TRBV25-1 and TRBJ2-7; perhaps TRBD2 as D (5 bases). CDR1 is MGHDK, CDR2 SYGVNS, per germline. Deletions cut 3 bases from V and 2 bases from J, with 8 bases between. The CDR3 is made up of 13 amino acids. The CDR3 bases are TGTGCCAGCAGTGAGATCGGGACCTACGAGCAGTACGTC. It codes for CASSEIGTYEQYV.

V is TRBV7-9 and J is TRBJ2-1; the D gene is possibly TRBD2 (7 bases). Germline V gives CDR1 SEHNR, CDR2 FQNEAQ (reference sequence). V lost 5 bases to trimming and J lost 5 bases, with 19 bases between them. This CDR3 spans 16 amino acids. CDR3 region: CASSPPVGGTHNEQFF. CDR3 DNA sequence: TGTGCCAGCAGCCCCCCGGTGGGAGGGACACACAATGAGCAGTTCTTC.

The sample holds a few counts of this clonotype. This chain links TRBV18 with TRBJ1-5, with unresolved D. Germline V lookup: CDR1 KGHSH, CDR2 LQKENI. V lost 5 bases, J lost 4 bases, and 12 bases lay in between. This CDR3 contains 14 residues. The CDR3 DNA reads TGTGCCAGCTCATCACGACGGGAGAATCAGCCCCAGCATTTT. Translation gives CASSSRRENQPQHF.

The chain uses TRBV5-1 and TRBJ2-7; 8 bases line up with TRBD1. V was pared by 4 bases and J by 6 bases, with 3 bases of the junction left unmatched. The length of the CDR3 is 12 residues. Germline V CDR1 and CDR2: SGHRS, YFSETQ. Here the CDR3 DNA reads TGCGCCAGCAGCGGAACAGGGGGCGAGCAGTACGTC. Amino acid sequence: CASSGTGGEQYV.

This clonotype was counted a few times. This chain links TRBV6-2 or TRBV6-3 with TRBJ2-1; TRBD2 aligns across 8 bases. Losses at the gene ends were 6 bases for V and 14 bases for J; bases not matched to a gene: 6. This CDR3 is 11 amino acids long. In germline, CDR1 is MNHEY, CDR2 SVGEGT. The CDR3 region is CASSSGTRKFF. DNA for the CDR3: TGTGCCAGCAGCTCCGGGACTAGGAAGTTCTTC.

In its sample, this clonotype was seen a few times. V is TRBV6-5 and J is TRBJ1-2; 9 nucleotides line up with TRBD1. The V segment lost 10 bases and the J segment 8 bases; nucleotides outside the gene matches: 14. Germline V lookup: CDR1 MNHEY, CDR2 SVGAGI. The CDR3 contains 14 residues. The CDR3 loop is CATRLMDRGNGYTF. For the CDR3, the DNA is TGTGCCACGCGTTTGATGGACAGGGGAAACGGCTACACCTTC.

The CDR3 is CASSISTGRSYNEQFF. DNA for the CDR3: TGTGCCAGTAGTATATCGACGGGACGCTCCTACAATGAGCAGTTCTTC. The chain employs TRBV19 and TRBJ2-1; D is tentatively TRBD1 or TRBD2 (5 bases each). Germline V CDR1 and CDR2: LNHDA, SQIVND (reference sequence). V shed 2 bases and J shed 0 bases, with 11 bases lying between them. The CDR3 covers 16 residues.

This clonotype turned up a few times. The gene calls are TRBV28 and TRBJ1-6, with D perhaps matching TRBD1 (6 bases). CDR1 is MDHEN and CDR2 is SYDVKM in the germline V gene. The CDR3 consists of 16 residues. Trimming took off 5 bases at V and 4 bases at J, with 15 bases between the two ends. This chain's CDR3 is CASSRGGAGYNSPLHF. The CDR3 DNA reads TGTGCCAGCAGTAGGGGGGGCGCGGGATATAATTCACCCCTCCACTTT. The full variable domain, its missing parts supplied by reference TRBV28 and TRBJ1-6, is DVKVTQSSRYLVKRTGEKVFLECVQDMDHENMFWYRQDPGLGLRLIYFSYDVKMKEKGDIPEGYSVSREKKERFSLILESASTNQTSMYLCASSRGGAGYNSPLHFGNGTRLTVT.

CDR3 region: CASSLRWTSPDTQYF. The CDR3 DNA reads TGTGCCAGCAGTTTACGCTGGACTAGCCCAGATACGCAGTATTTT. The chain couples TRBV28 to TRBJ2-3; 8 bases are shared with TRBD2. Looked up from germline, CDR1 is MDHEN and CDR2 is SYDVKM. The CDR3 is 15 amino acids. Trimming removed 2 bases from V and 4 bases from J; junction bases left unmatched: 5.

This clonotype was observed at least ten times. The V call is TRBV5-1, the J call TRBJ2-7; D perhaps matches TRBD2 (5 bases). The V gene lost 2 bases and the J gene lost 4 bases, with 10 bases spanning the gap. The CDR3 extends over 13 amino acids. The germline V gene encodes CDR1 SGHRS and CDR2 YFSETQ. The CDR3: CASSFSEDYEQYF. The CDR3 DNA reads TGCGCCAGCAGCTTCTCGGAGGATTACGAGCAGTACTTC.

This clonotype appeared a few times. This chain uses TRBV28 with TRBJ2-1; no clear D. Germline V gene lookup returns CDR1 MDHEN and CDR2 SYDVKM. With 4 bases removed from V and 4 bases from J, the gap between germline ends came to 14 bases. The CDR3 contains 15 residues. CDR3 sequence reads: CASSSSSLPYNEQFF. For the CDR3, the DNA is TGTGCCAGCAGTTCCTCGTCCCTCCCTTACAATGAGCAGTTCTTC.

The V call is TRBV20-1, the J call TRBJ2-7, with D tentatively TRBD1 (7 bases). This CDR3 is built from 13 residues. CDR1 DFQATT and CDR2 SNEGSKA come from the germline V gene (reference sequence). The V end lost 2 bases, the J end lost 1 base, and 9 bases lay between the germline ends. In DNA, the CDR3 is TGCAGTGCTAGACAGGGGGGTTCCTACGAGCAGTACGTC. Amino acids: CSARQGGSYEQYV.

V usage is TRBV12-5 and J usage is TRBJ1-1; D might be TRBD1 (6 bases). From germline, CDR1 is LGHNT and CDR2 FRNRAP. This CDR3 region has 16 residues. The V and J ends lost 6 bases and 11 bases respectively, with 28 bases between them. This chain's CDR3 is CASGSLRQVPPLGAFF. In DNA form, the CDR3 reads TGTGCTAGTGGCTCCCTTCGACAGGTGCCCCCTTTGGGGGCTTTCTTT.

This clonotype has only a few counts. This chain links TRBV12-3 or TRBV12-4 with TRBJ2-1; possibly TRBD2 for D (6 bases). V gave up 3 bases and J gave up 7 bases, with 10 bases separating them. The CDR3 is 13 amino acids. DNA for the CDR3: TGTGCCAGCAGTTTTAGTCTAGCGAATGAGCAGTTCTTC. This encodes CASSFSLANEQFF.

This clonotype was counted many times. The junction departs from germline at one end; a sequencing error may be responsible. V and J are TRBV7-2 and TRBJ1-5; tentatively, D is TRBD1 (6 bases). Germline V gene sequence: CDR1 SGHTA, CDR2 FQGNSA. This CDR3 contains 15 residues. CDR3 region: CASSLAGGLNQPQHF. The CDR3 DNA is TGCGCCAGCAGCTTGGCCGGGGGGCTCAATCAGCCCCAGCATTTT.

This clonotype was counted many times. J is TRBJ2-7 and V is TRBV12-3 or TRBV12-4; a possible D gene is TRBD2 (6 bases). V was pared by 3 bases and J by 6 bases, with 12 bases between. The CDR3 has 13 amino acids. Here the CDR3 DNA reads TGTGCCAGCAGTTTTGGACTATCCGCCGAGCAGTACGTC. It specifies CASSFGLSAEQYV.